This TCR beta chain is drawn from a study of human T cells and chemical hapten exposure. The study, taken as a whole, reports: The study found that DPC sensitization did not change TCRs above 1 in 1000 frequency.

Comments on this clonotype: The antigen is unknown.

TCRdb re-called the RACE reads through MiXCR, storing one row per CDR3 protein. The sample yields 85,000 or so distinct CDR3 sequences, around a tenth seen once. Germline CDR1 reads LGHDT; CDR2 reads YNNKEL (reference sequence). This CDR3 is built from 16 residues. Trimming took 1 base from V and 4 from J; bases not matched to a gene: 4. Time point defined: patch test 2, 6 weeks after DPC sensitization. Treatment specified: therapeutic diphenylcyclopropenone sensitization with weekly scalp DPC. The specimen comprised whole blood, sampled in connection with sensitization to the hapten diphenylcyclopropenone (DPC). The V call is TRBV3-1, the J call TRBJ2-1, with TRBD2 matching 10 bases. The receptor comes from a man in his late teens or twenties with alopecia areata. Some clones in this sample may be carry-over from other donors' samples. The CDR3 bases are TGTGCCAGCAGCCAAGCCTCTAGCGGGGGTTACAATGAGCAGTTCTTC. Translating gives CASSQASSGGYNEQFF.